Included here is one T cell receptor (beta chain) sequence, with context. This entry comes from a study of blood T cell repertoires in COVID-19. Study details: Nucleic acid was either cDNA or gDNA, and it came from T cells, B-cell-depleted T cells, or PBMCs.

Per germline, CDR1 LGHNT and CDR2 FRNRAP. The CDR3 runs 17 residues. V was clipped by 5 bases and J by 0 bases; unmatched bases: 7. Per the original methods: Estimation of nucleated cell counts was performed using reference gene primer amplification. Method: immunoSEQ multiplex PCR; TCRdb's copy keeps in-frame clones and lacks some. The V and J calls and clone size are taken from that table; D and trimming were inferred from the DNA. The sample records about 300,000 clones, 80% to 90% being singletons. Sequencing was performed on peripheral blood. This sequence joins TRBV12-5 and TRBJ1-6; 7 bases line up with TRBD1. The sequence derives from a woman in her forties or fifties with acute or convalescent COVID-19. The CDR3 DNA reads as TGTGCTAGTGGTCCCGGGACAGTCCTCTCCTATAATTCACCCCTCCACTTT. It specifies CASGPGTVLSYNSPLHF.